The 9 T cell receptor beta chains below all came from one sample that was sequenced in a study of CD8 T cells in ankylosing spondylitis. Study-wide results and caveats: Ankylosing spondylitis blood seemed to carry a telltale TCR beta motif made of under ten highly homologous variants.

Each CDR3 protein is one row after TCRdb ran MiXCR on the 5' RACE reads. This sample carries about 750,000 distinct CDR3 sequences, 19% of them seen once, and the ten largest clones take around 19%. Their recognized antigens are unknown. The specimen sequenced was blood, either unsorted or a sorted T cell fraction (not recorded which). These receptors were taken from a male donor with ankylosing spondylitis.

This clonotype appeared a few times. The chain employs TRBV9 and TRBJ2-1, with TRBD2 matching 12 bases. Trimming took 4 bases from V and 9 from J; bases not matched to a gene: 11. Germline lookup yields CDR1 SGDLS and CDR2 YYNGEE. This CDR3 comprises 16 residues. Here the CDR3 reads CASSPSSASGGVEQFF. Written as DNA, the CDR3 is TGTGCCAGCAGCCCCTCTTCCGCTAGCGGGGGGGTTGAGCAGTTCTTC.

CDR3 sequence: CASITPGQGSAEQYF. In nucleotides, the CDR3 is TGTGCCAGCATCACCCCGGGACAGGGAAGCGCCGAGCAGTACTTC. The V call is TRBV7-7, the J call TRBJ2-7; the match to TRBD1 covers 9 bases. CDR1 SSHAT and CDR2 FNYEAQ come from the germline V gene (reference sequence). This CDR3 spans 15 amino acids. Losses at the gene ends were 7 bases for V and 6 bases for J; bases not matched to a gene: 13.

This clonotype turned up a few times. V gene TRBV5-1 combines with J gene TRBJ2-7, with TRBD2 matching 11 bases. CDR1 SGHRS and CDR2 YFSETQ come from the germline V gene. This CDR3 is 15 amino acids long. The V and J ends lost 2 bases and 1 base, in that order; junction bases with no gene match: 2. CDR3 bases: TGCGCCAGCAGCTTACTAGCGGGGGAATCCTACGAGCAGTACTTC. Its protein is CASSLLAGESYEQYF.

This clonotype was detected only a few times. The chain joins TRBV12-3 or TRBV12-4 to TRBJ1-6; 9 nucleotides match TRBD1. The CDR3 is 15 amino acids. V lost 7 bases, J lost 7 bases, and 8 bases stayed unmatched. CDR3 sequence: CASTSGQGSNSPLHF. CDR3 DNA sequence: TGTGCCAGCACATCGGGACAGGGTTCGAATTCACCCCTCCACTTT.

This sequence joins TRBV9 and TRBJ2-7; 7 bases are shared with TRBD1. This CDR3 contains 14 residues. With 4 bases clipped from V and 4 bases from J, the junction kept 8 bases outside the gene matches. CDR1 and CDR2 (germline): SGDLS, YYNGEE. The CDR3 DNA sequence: TGTGCCAGCAGCCCTACGGACAGGCCATACGAGCAGTACTTC. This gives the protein CASSPTDRPYEQYF.

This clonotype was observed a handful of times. CDR3 protein: CASSLTGNGANVLTF. CDR3 DNA sequence: TGTGCCAGCAGCTTAACAGGGAACGGGGCCAACGTCCTGACTTTC. The chain joins TRBV7-3 to TRBJ2-6; D is ambiguous. Germline V CDR1 and CDR2: SGHTA, FQGTGA. Trimming left V 0 bases short and J 4 bases short, with 7 bases between. The CDR3 sequence is 15 residues long.

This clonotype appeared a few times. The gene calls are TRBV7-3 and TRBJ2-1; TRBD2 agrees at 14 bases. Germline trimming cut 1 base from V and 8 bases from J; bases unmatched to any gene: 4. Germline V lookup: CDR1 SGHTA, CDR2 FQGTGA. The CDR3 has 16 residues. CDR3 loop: CASSLMTSGGADEQFF. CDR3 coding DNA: TGTGCCAGCAGCTTAATGACTAGCGGGGGGGCCGATGAGCAGTTCTTC.

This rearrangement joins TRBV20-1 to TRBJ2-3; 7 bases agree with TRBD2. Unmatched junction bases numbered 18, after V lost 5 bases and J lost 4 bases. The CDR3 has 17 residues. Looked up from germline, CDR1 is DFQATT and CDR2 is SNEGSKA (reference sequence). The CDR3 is CSASGAGPPWVPDTQYF. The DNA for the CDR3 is TGCAGTGCTTCCGGAGCGGGGCCCCCGTGGGTCCCAGATACGCAGTATTTT.

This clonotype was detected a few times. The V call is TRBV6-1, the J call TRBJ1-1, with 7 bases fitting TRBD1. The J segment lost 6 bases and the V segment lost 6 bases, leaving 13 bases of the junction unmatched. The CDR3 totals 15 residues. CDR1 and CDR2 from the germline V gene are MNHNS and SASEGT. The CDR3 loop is CASRPYQIDRAEAFF. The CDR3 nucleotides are TGTGCCAGCAGACCCTATCAAATCGACAGGGCTGAAGCTTTCTTT.